This TCR beta chain emerged from a study of blood T cell repertoires in COVID-19. Trimming pared 4 bases from V and 0 bases from J, leaving 6 bases between. The CDR3 has 14 residues. Germline CDR1 and CDR2: LGHNA and YNFKEQ. This clone was counted between two and nine times. Sequenced by immunoSEQ multiplex PCR; TCRdb stores in-frame clones only, minus some. The table has more than 300,000 clones, around 87% seen once. This sequence was found in a woman in her 30s with COVID-19, enrolled during active disease. The rearrangement joins TRBV4-2 to TRBJ1-4, with a tentative D call TRBD1 (5 bases). The source material was peripheral blood. The CDR3 here is CASSPTATNEKLFF. The CDR3 nucleotides are TGTGCCAGCAGCCCGACAGCAACTAATGAAAAACTGTTTTTT.